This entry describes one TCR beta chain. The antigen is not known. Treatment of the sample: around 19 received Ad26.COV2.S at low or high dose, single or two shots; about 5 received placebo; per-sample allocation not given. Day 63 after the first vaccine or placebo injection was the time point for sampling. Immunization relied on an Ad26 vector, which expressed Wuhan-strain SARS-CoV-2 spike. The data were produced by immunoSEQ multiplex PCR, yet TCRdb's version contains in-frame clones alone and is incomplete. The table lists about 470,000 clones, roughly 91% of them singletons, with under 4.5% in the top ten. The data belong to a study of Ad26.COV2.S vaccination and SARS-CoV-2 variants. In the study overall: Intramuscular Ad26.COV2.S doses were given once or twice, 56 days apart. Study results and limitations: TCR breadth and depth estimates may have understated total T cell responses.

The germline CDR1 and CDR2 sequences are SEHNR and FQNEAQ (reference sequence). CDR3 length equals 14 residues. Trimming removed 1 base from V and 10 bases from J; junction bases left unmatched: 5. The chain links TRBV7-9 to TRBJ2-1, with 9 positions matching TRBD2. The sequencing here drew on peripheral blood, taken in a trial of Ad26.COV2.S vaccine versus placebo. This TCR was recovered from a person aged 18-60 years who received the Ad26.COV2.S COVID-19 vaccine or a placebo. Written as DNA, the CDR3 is TGTGCCAGCAGCTTAGGGCTAGCGGGGACCGAGCAGTTCTTC. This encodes CASSLGLAGTEQFF.